This T cell receptor beta chain was sequenced during a study of T cells in Graves' hyperthyroidism and ophthalmopathy. Study-level findings and limits: With a median lead of around 6.7 months before onset, the model predicted ophthalmopathy.

About this clonotype: Its target is not known. Being one base from a much bigger clone, this may be a read error. No conserved phenylalanine or tryptophan is present at the end of the CDR3, so a read error is the likely explanation.

Amplification of TCR beta CDR3 regions used RNA as the template. With the HTBI primer set, the TCR CDR3 went through a first round of RT-PCR. TCRdb analysed the multiplex PCR reads with MiXCR anew, one entry per CDR3 protein. The data show roughly 710,000 distinct CDR3 sequences, about 35% seen once. This CDR3 comprises 11 residues. Germline values: CDR1 SEHNR, CDR2 FQNEAQ (reference sequence). With 8 bases removed from V and 0 bases from J, the gap between germline ends came to 4 bases. The sequence derives from a woman in her thirties or forties with Graves' hyperthyroidism. Source material: blood. This chain uses TRBV7-9 with TRBJ1-1; D unclear. The CDR3 sequence is CASGVNTEAFL. The CDR3 DNA reads as TGTGCCAGCGGGGTGAACACTGAAGCTTTCCTT.